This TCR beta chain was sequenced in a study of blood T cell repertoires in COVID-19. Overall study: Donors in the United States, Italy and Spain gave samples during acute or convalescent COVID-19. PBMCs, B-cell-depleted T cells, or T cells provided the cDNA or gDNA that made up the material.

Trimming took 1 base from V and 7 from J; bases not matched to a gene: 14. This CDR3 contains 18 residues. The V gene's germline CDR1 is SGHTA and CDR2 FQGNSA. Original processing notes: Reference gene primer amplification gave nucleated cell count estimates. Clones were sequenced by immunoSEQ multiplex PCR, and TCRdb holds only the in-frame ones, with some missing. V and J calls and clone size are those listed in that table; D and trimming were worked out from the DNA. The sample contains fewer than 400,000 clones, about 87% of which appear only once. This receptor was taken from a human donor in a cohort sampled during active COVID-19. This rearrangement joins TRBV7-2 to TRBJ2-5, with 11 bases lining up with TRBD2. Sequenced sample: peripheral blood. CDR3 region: CASSLVASGGSRVVTQYF. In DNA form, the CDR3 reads TGTGCCAGCAGCTTAGTGGCTAGCGGGGGGTCGAGGGTCGTGACCCAGTACTTC.